The subject of this entry is one T cell receptor beta chain. Its cognate antigen is unknown. The source of the sample is a study of cytomegalovirus exposure and HLA in healthy donors. Repertoires were generated with immunoSEQ multiplex PCR, while TCRdb's copy carries only in-frame clones and drops some. Of tens of thousands of clones in the sample, 94% were seen once. Study outcomes and limitations: The TCR clusters that emerged in the first cohort tended, a later analysis found, to co-occur in the 110 or so validation repertoires. The listing of approximately 160 TCR beta chains classed them as cytomegalovirus-associated. For cytomegalovirus status, the classifier reportedly gave diagnoses with high specificity and sensitivity.

The CDR3 spans 16 residues. The V end lost 0 bases, the J end lost 5 bases, and 12 bases lay between the germline ends. The germline CDR1 and CDR2 sequences are SGHKS and YYEKEE (reference sequence). The sequenced sample consisted of PBMCs. This rearrangement joins TRBV5-5 to TRBJ1-6; possible D gene TRBD1, 6 bases. The receptor comes from a woman under 30 in good health and CMV-seropositive. The CDR3 loop is CASSLGTDSNNSPLHF. The CDR3 DNA reads as TGTGCCAGCAGCTTGGGGACAGATAGTAATAATTCACCCCTCCACTTT.